The present TCR beta chain was sequenced within a study of T-cell memory formation after mild COVID-19. Overall study results and limits: Researchers could not confirm that second-wave clones peaking on day 37 targeted SARS-CoV-2. The CD4+ clones that contracted clustered mainly within CM and EM, and the CD8+ clones concentrated in EMRA.

This CDR3 contains 20 residues. CDR1 and CDR2 (germline): SGHRS, YFSETQ. After removal of 2 bases from V and 0 bases from J, the junction contained 16 bases not matched to a gene. The authors produced TCR alpha and TCR beta cDNA libraries with sample barcodes and UMIs by 5'RACE using constant-segment primers. TCRdb called the 5' RACE reads again in MiXCR, with one record for every CDR3 protein. The sample holds fewer than 650,000 distinct CDR3 sequences, about 20% seen once. Note on this clonotype: The target antigen is unknown.

The clonotype originates from an adult woman who had mild COVID-19 (a few samples of this study predate the infection). Cell type and time point are not known. Sample: PBMCs or a T cell subset sorted from them (not recorded which). The chain links TRBV5-1 to TRBJ1-3, with TRBD1 identical over 8 bases. The CDR3 sequence: CASSLLGQGVQSSSGNTIYF. In nucleotides, the CDR3 is TGCGCCAGCAGCTTACTAGGACAGGGAGTCCAATCTTCCTCTGGAAACACCATATATTTT. Based on the CDR3 plus reference TRBV5-1 and TRBJ1-3, the full variable domain is KAGVTQTPRYLIKTRGQQVTLSCSPISGHRSVSWYQQTPGQGLQFLFEYFSETQRNKGNFPGRFSGRQFSNSRSEMNVSTLELGDSALYLCASSLLGQGVQSSSGNTIYFGEGSWLTVV.